Here is one T cell receptor beta chain with its context. It has no known antigen specificity. One base away there is no much larger clone; base qualities are not given. Reading from cysteine to phenylalanine, the CDR3 counts 16 amino acids. This entry keeps only the CDR3 DNA: 48 bases, framed from base 1. The germline V gene (reference sequence) provides CDR1 MNHNY and CDR2 SVGAGI. Trimming removed 2 bases from V and 4 bases from J, leaving 17 bases between the germline ends. The sample originates from a study of technical replicates of blood from four donors (TCRdb year 2017). Library prep was done by the immunoSEQ multiplex PCR assay. TCRdb stores this immuneACCESS table with in-frame sequences only. Part of the clones is absent; in the studies checked, under half of the shortfall reflects unresolved V genes, and no reason is known for the rest. The sample includes about 88,000 clones, with 94% observed a single time. Of the sample, 0.25% is held by the ten largest clones.

The clonotype comes from a human donor in good health. The rearranged segments are TRBV6-6 and TRBJ1-1; a weak D assignment points to TRBD1 (6 bases agree). Material for sequencing was T cells isolated from PBMCs. The DNA is TGTGCCAGCAGTTACCGCAGGGAGGGCAGGGGCACTGAAGCTTTCTTT. It encodes CASSYRREGRGTEAFF.